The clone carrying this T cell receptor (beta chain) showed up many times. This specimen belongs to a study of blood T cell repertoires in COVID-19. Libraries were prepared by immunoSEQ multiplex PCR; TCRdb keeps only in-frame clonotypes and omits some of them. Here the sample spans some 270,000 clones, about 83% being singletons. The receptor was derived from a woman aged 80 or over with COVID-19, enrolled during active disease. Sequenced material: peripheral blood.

CDR3 sequence (DNA): TGTGCCAGCAGTCGACAGACTGAAGCTTTCTTT. Its translation is CASSRQTEAFF. The gene calls are TRBV6-6 and TRBJ1-1; D might be TRBD1 (5 bases). This CDR3 has 11 residues. V was pared by 5 bases and J by 5 bases, with 6 bases between. The germline gives CDR1 MNHNY, CDR2 SVGAGI (reference sequence).